This T cell receptor beta chain was sequenced in a study of blood T cells in healthy people across ages. Sample-barcoded 5' priming and a J-beta primer mix drove a second PCR of roughly 6 to 12 cycles. A single record per CDR3 protein comes from TCRdb applying MiXCR to the 5' RACE reads. The sample contains about 1.4 million distinct CDR3 sequences, approximately 59% of which appear only once. This clonotype was seen more than once but under ten times. This CDR3 region has 13 residues. V was cut by 5 bases and J by 2 bases, with 8 bases left in between. Germline CDR1 reads SGHTA; CDR2 reads FQGNSA. The chain uses TRBV7-2 and TRBJ2-3; no clear D. This TCR was sampled from a man aged 18 to 30 in good health. The sequenced material came from blood. DNA for the CDR3: TGTGCCAGCAGCGGATGGTTCACAGATACGCAGTATTTT. Protein sequence: CASSGWFTDTQYF.